The clone carrying this T cell receptor (beta chain) came up a few times. Germline V lookup: CDR1 MNHEY, CDR2 SMNVEV (reference sequence). The CDR3 extends over 14 amino acids. The V end was cut by 4 bases, the J end by 11 bases, with 20 bases between. The record originates from a study of T cell repertoires in cytomegalovirus infection. MiXCR, run by TCRdb on the reads, gives a single entry per CDR3 protein. This table holds approximately 700,000 distinct CDR3 sequences, about 40% found once. The rearrangement uses TRBV27 and TRBJ1-1; tentative D call: TRBD1 (5 bases). The specimen sequenced was PBMCs. The receptor comes from a human donor in good health (CMV status not recorded). Some clones in this sample may be carry-over from other donors' samples. The CDR3 sequence: CASSWRGQEGNAFF. As DNA, the CDR3 is TGTGCCAGCAGTTGGAGGGGCCAAGAGGGAAACGCTTTCTTT.